These T cell receptor beta chains were read from a single sample in a study of patients and donors after allogeneic stem cell transplantation. TCRdb used MiXCR to reprocess the RT-PCR reads, holding one entry per CDR3 protein. The sample lists about 110,000 distinct CDR3 sequences, approximately 40% occurring once. Sequenced input: blood, either unsorted or a sorted T cell fraction (not recorded which). Every receptor here comes from a human donor who was either an allogeneic HSCT recipient or a stem cell or donor lymphocyte infusion donor (not recorded which). It is not recorded whose cells these are; they may come from a transplant donor. Both conserved end residues are part of each CDR3. The D gene is left open where the match is weak. The size of a clone is reported for some rows only, either as once, few or many, or as a class for expanded clones.

v_gene,j_gene,d_gene,abundance,CDR3nt,CDR3aa
TRBV27,TRBJ2-3,NA,few,TGTGCCAGCAGTCCGTCACCGAGGGGAGATACGCAGTATTTT,CASSPSPRGDTQYF
TRBV7-9,TRBJ1-4,NA,few,TGTGCCAGCAGCCTAGCACCGGCAACTAATGAAAAACTGTTTTTT,CASSLAPATNEKLFF
TRBV19,TRBJ1-5,TRBD1,few,TGTGCCAGTAGTCGGGGGACAGGGAATCAGCCCCAGCATTTT,CASSRGTGNQPQHF
TRBV10-3,TRBJ1-4,NA,few,TGTGCCATCAGTCGGACCCCTAATGAAAAACTGTTTTTT,CAISRTPNEKLFF
TRBV5-1,TRBJ2-7,TRBD1,NA,TGCGCCAGCAGCTCAGGGGGTGGCTACGAGCAGTACTTC,CASSSGGGYEQYF
TRBV20-1,TRBJ1-5,NA,NA,TGCAGCGCGGCCAGGAGTAGCAATCAGCCCCAGCATTTT,CSAARSSNQPQHF
TRBV11-2,TRBJ1-2,TRBD1,few,TGTGCCAGCAGCTTAGGCCAGGGGGTCGTAGGCTACACCTTC,CASSLGQGVVGYTF
TRBV28,TRBJ2-7,NA,NA,TGTGCCACTCGGCGACAGGCTATCTACGAGCAGTACTTC,CATRRQAIYEQYF
TRBV18,TRBJ1-2,NA,NA,TGTGCCAGCTCACCACAGAGGGAACGCTATGGCTACACCTTC,CASSPQRERYGYTF
TRBV29-1,TRBJ2-7,TRBD2,few,TGCGGGGCTAGCGGGAGCTACGAGCAGTACTTC,CGASGSYEQYF
TRBV12-3/TRBV12-4,TRBJ1-1,NA,few,TGTGCCAGCAGTTCCAGGATGGAGACTTTCTTT,CASSSRMETFF
TRBV20-1,TRBJ1-2,NA,few,TGCAGAGGCGGGGGGAGGAAGAATGGCTACACCTTC,CRGGGRKNGYTF
TRBV7-2,TRBJ2-5,TRBD1,NA,TGTGCCAGCAGCTTAGGGACAGGGACGGAGACCCAGTACTTC,CASSLGTGTETQYF
TRBV20-1,TRBJ1-5,NA,NA,TGCAGTGCTAGAGATGCCAATCAGCCCCAGCATTTT,CSARDANQPQHF
TRBV20-1,TRBJ1-2,NA,many,TGCAGTGTAGGTGCAGGGCCACGAGGCTACACCTTC,CSVGAGPRGYTF
TRBV24-1,TRBJ2-6,NA,NA,TGTGCCACCAGTGAAAATCGAGGGCGCGGGGCCAACGTCCTGACTTTC,CATSENRGRGANVLTF
TRBV6-5,TRBJ1-2,TRBD1,NA,TGTGCCAGCAGCCCAGACAGGGTTTTCTATGGCTACACCTTC,CASSPDRVFYGYTF
TRBV3-1,TRBJ2-3,NA,NA,TGTGCCAGCAGCCAATGGGGTCCCTCAGATACGCAGTATTTT,CASSQWGPSDTQYF
TRBV7-9,TRBJ2-6,NA,NA,TGTGCCAGCAGCTTATATCTCGGCCTATCTATTGGGGCCAACGTCCTGACTTTC,CASSLYLGLSIGANVLTF
TRBV5-1,TRBJ2-1,NA,few,TGCGCCAGCAGCTTTGGAGGGCGGAATGAGCAGTTCTTC,CASSFGGRNEQFF
TRBV7-9,TRBJ2-7,NA,NA,TGTGCCAGCAGCCCCACGGGTGCGGCTTTCGAGCAGTACTTC,CASSPTGAAFEQYF
TRBV12-3/TRBV12-4,TRBJ1-5,NA,few,TGTGCCAGCAGTTTAACGGGATATCAGCCCCAGCATTTT,CASSLTGYQPQHF
TRBV7-6,TRBJ2-1,NA,NA,TGTGCCAGCAGCTTAGGGAAGGGTCTCCGCCGAAAATACAATGAGCAGTTCTTC,CASSLGKGLRRKYNEQFF
TRBV12-3/TRBV12-4,TRBJ2-7,NA,NA,TGTGCCAGCAGTTTAAGCCAGTCCTACGAGCAGTACTTC,CASSLSQSYEQYF
TRBV12-3/TRBV12-4,TRBJ1-1,TRBD1,few,TGTGCCAGCAGTTCCCCGGGACAGGGGAGCACTGAAGCTTTCTTT,CASSSPGQGSTEAFF
TRBV18,TRBJ2-3,NA,NA,TGTGCCAGCTCACAAACAGGACAGTTCACAGATACGCAGTATTTT,CASSQTGQFTDTQYF
TRBV7-8,TRBJ2-1,NA,few,TGTGCCAGCAGCTTAGCAGGTCTAGCCCAAAGAATCTACAATGAGCAGTTCTTC,CASSLAGLAQRIYNEQFF
TRBV7-9,TRBJ2-5,NA,NA,TGTGCCAGCACCCCTCCAGGGGGGGCAGAGACCCAGTACTTC,CASTPPGGAETQYF
TRBV3-1,TRBJ2-1,TRBD2,NA,TGTGCCAGCAGCCAGTCCGGCGGGAGGGCCAATGAGCAGTTCTTC,CASSQSGGRANEQFF
TRBV5-1,TRBJ1-2,TRBD1,few,TGCGCCAGCAGAGCACGGACAGGGATAGGCTATGGCTACACCTTC,CASRARTGIGYGYTF
TRBV12-3/TRBV12-4,TRBJ2-2,NA,NA,TGTGCCAGCAGTCCCGTAGCGTCCGGGGAGCTGTTTTTT,CASSPVASGELFF
TRBV10-3,TRBJ1-1,NA,NA,TGTGCCATCAGCGGATGGTGGGGAGAAGCTTTCTTT,CAISGWWGEAFF
TRBV3-1,TRBJ1-3,NA,NA,TGTGCCAGCAGCCAGGGGCGGATCTCTGGAAACACCATATATTTT,CASSQGRISGNTIYF
TRBV7-2,TRBJ2-3,NA,NA,TGTGCCAGCAGCTTGCAGGGGAGATCAGATACGCAGTATTTT,CASSLQGRSDTQYF
TRBV20-1,TRBJ1-1,NA,NA,TGCAGTGCTAGAAGGACCCTAACAGGGCGCACTGAAGCTTTCTTT,CSARRTLTGRTEAFF
TRBV7-2,TRBJ2-1,NA,NA,TGTGCCAGCAGCCCCGGGCACAATGAGCAGTTCTTC,CASSPGHNEQFF
TRBV14,TRBJ1-5,TRBD1,NA,TGTGCCAGCATCGGGGACAGGGGTTTAGTACAGCCCCAGCATTTT,CASIGDRGLVQPQHF
TRBV5-1,TRBJ2-1,NA,few,TGCGCCAGCAGCTCCCCTAAACTTGGGGCCAATGAGCAGTTCTTC,CASSSPKLGANEQFF
TRBV18,TRBJ2-2,NA,NA,TGTGCCAGCTCACCACGGGTCATGACGGACACCGGGGAGCTGTTTTTT,CASSPRVMTDTGELFF
TRBV6-5,TRBJ2-4,NA,few,TGTGCCAGCAGCCAGACCCTGGGCATTCAGTACTTC,CASSQTLGIQYF
TRBV3-1,TRBJ2-5,NA,few,TGTGCCAGCAGCCAAGACCCGGGACCCACCGCGGGAGAGACCCAGTACTTC,CASSQDPGPTAGETQYF
TRBV5-1,TRBJ1-3,NA,NA,TGCGCCAGCAGTCAAAAGACAGGACCAACTTTCTCTGGAAACACCATATATTTT,CASSQKTGPTFSGNTIYF
TRBV20-1,TRBJ2-3,NA,NA,TGCAGTGCTAGGGCGGGGTCACCGGGGGCAGATACGCAGTATTTT,CSARAGSPGADTQYF
TRBV20-1,TRBJ2-7,TRBD1,once,TGCAGTGCTAGAGAGCGGTCAGGGGGGCAGTACTTC,CSARERSGGQYF
TRBV4-2,TRBJ1-6,TRBD1,few,TGTGCCAGCAGCAGTACGGGACAGTATAATTCACCCCTCCACTTT,CASSSTGQYNSPLHF
TRBV5-5,TRBJ2-5,NA,NA,TGTGCCAGCAGCTTGGAGCCTGGCGGGACCCAGTACTTC,CASSLEPGGTQYF
TRBV4-2,TRBJ2-1,NA,once,TGTGCCAGCAGCCAAAATTGGGGTAGATACAATGAGCAGTTCTTC,CASSQNWGRYNEQFF
TRBV11-2,TRBJ2-5,NA,NA,TGTGCCAGCAGCTTAGGCCCCGGGACACTCCAAGAGACCCAGTACTTC,CASSLGPGTLQETQYF
TRBV7-9,TRBJ1-3,TRBD1,NA,TGTGCCAGCAGCAGGACAGGTCGAGAAGGAAACACCATATATTTT,CASSRTGREGNTIYF
TRBV7-3,TRBJ2-2,NA,NA,TGTGCCAGCAGCTTATTGGGACAGAACACCGGGGAGCTGTTTTTT,CASSLLGQNTGELFF
TRBV4-2,TRBJ2-3,NA,few,TGTGCCAGCAGCCAAGATGACAGGCCCACAGATACGCAGTATTTT,CASSQDDRPTDTQYF
TRBV20-1,TRBJ1-5,NA,NA,TGCAGTGCTCCCCGGACAGGCAATCAGCCCCAGCATTTT,CSAPRTGNQPQHF
TRBV10-3,TRBJ1-1,TRBD1,many,TGTGCCATCTCCTCGGGACAGGGGAACACTGAAGCTTTCTTT,CAISSGQGNTEAFF
TRBV29-1,TRBJ2-7,NA,NA,TGCAGCCCAAAAGGAGTCTACGAGCAGTACTTC,CSPKGVYEQYF